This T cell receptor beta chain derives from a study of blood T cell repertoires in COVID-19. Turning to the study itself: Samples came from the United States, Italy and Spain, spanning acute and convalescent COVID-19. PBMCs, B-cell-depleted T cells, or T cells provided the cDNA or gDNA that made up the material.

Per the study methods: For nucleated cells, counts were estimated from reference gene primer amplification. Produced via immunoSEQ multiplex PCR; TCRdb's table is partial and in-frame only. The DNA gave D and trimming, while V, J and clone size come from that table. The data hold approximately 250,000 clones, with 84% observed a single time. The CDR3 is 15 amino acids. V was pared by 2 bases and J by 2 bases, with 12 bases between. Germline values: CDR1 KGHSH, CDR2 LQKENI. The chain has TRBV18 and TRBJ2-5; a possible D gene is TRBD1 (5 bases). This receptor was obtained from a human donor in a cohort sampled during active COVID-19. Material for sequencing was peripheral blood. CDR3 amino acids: CASSPTQGRQETQYF. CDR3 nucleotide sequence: TGTGCCAGCTCACCAACCCAGGGTAGACAAGAGACCCAGTACTTC.